The clone carrying this T cell receptor (beta chain) was counted a few times. The antigen is undetermined. Described time point: pre-sensitization, week 0. Stated treatment: therapeutic diphenylcyclopropenone sensitization with weekly scalp DPC. Researchers sampled blood before each patch test went on. Per the study methods: TCR counts had a median of about 92,000 per sample and spanned roughly 23,224 to 690,600. TCRdb redid the calling of the RACE reads with MiXCR, one entry per CDR3 protein. TCRdb, not the authors, supplied the V and J calls. The sample includes 80,000 to 95,000 distinct CDR3 sequences, around 9.6% seen only once; the top ten take roughly 3.5%. The data originate from a study of human T cells and chemical hapten exposure. Study as a whole: An area of 2 cm by 2 to 2.5 cm on upper inner arm skin received 2% DPC for sensitization. Study results and caveats: No shift was seen in TCRs above 1 in 1000 frequency with DPC sensitization.

Germline V lookup: CDR1 MGHRA, CDR2 YSYEKL. Trimming shortened V by 1 base and J by 7 bases, and 8 bases separated the two germline ends. This CDR3 is built from 13 residues. This sequence was found in a woman between 40 and 55 years old with alopecia areata. Some clones in this sample may be carry-over from other donors' samples. This chain links TRBV4-1 with TRBJ1-3; D is ambiguous. This material consisted of whole blood, taken in connection with sensitization to the hapten diphenylcyclopropenone (DPC). The DNA of the CDR3 is TGCGCCAGCAGCCAAGGCGGGCAGAACACCATATATTTT. Its protein product is CASSQGGQNTIYF.